Shown below are 22 T cell receptor beta chains from a single sample sequenced in a study of blood T cell repertoires in COVID-19 (TCRdb year 2020). The method behind the library was the immunoSEQ multiplex PCR assay. TCRdb limited this immuneACCESS table to in-frame rearrangements with V and J called. A share of clones is missing; checked studies link under half to unresolved V genes, and the rest is unexplained. The sample table lists roughly 250,000 clones, 75% to 90% of them with a count of one. Clones ranked in the top ten supply more than 6% of the sample. Sequencing was carried out using peripheral blood. These TCRs come from a man in his 60s who had recovered from COVID-19.

This clone was recorded once. The J gene is TRBJ2-7, the V gene TRBV5-6; 8 nucleotides match TRBD2. Germline V gives CDR1 SGHDT, CDR2 YYEEEE. This CDR3 spans 15 amino acids. V shed 5 bases, J shed 3 bases, and the junction held 10 bases outside the gene matches. The CDR3 protein is CASRQLAAFYYEQYF. The CDR3 DNA follows: TGTGCCAGCAGGCAACTAGCGGCATTCTACTACGAGCAGTACTTC.

The sample holds one count of this clone. The J gene is TRBJ1-1, the V gene TRBV6-1; the match to TRBD1 covers 7 bases. J gave up 7 bases and V 3 bases, and 2 bases lay outside the gene matches. Germline V gene sequence: CDR1 MNHNS, CDR2 SASEGT. The CDR3 has 12 amino acids. CDR3 region: CASSDWTGEAFF. For the CDR3, the DNA is TGTGCCAGCAGTGATTGGACAGGTGAAGCTTTCTTT.

The gene calls are TRBV20-1 and TRBJ1-1; 7 bases map to TRBD1. There are 13 residues in the CDR3. Germline V gene data show CDR1 as DFQATT and CDR2 as SNEGSKA (reference sequence). The J segment lost 3 bases and the V segment lost 3 bases, leaving 4 bases of the junction unmatched. This chain's CDR3 is CSASVTGDTEAFF. CDR3 in DNA: TGCAGTGCTAGTGTAACAGGGGACACTGAAGCTTTCTTT.

The gene calls are TRBV19 and TRBJ2-3; TRBD2 aligns across 7 bases. This CDR3 comprises 16 residues. Losses at the gene ends were 6 bases for V and 1 base for J; bases not matched to a gene: 10. Looked up from germline, CDR1 is LNHDA and CDR2 is SQIVND (reference sequence). The CDR3 sequence: CASRSAGRGGTDTQYF. The CDR3 DNA follows: TGTGCCAGTAGATCCGCCGGTCGGGGGGGCACAGATACGCAGTATTTT. Full variable domain (remainder filled in from reference TRBV19 and TRBJ2-3): DGGITQSPKYLFRKEGQNVTLSCEQNLNHDAMYWYRQDPGQGLRLIYYSQIVNDFQKGDIAEGYSVSREKKESFPLTVTSAQKNPTAFYLCASRSAGRGGTDTQYFGPGTRLTVL.

The rearrangement uses TRBV9 and TRBJ1-3; TRBD1 matches at 7 bases. CDR3 length: 16 residues. The germline V gene has CDR1 SGDLS and CDR2 YYNGEE. The junction had 6 bases not matched to a gene; V was cut back by 2 bases and J by 1 base. The CDR3 bases are TGTGCCAGCAGCGTGGAGACAGGGTTATCTGGAAACACCATATATTTT. Amino acids: CASSVETGLSGNTIYF. The variable domain in full, with the rest retrieved from reference TRBV9 and TRBJ1-3, is DSGVTQTPKHLITATGQRVTLRCSPRSGDLSVYWYQQSLDQGLQFLIQYYNGEERAKGNILERFSAQQFPDLHSELNLSSLELGDSALYFCASSVETGLSGNTIYFGEGSWLTVV.

The chain is built from TRBV7-9 and TRBJ1-6, with 11 nucleotides matching TRBD1. Trimming took 10 bases from V and 14 from J; bases not matched to a gene: 13. This CDR3 spans 14 amino acids. Per germline, CDR1 SEHNR and CDR2 FQNEAQ (reference sequence). The CDR3 here is CATSRTGGVFTLHF. In DNA form, the CDR3 reads TGTGCCACCTCTAGGACAGGGGGCGTATTCACCCTCCACTTT.

The table lists this clone with many counts. For the CDR3, the DNA is TGTGCCAGTAGTATAGATGAGGGAGCTTCACCCCTCCACTTT. Protein sequence: CASSIDEGASPLHF. This chain connects TRBV19 to TRBJ1-6; D unresolved. The CDR3 is 14 amino acids. Trimming left V 0 bases short and J 9 bases short, with 9 bases between. Germline V gene data show CDR1 as LNHDA and CDR2 as SQIVND (reference sequence).

The chain combines TRBV7-9 with TRBJ1-2, with 7 bases fitting TRBD1. Germline loops: CDR1 SEHNR, CDR2 FQNEAQ (reference sequence). Trimming cost V 2 bases and J 8 bases; bases outside gene matches: 8. The CDR3 runs to 14 residues. CDR3 in amino acids: CASSLLDRARGYTF. In nucleotides, the CDR3 is TGTGCCAGCAGCTTACTCGACAGGGCAAGGGGCTACACCTTC.

CDR3 loop: CASTPDRAYGYTF. The DNA for the CDR3 is TGTGCCAGCACCCCGGACAGGGCTTATGGCTACACCTTC. This chain connects TRBV28 to TRBJ1-2; TRBD1 aligns across 8 bases. Trimming cost V 7 bases and J 5 bases; bases outside gene matches: 6. The length of the CDR3 is 13 residues. CDR1 MDHEN and CDR2 SYDVKM come from the germline V gene.

The rearrangement uses TRBV6-5 and TRBJ2-4, with 8 nucleotides matching TRBD1. Trimming at V came to 6 bases and at J to 9 bases, leaving 10 bases not matched to a gene. CDR3 size: 14 residues. Germline CDR1 MNHEY, CDR2 SVGAGI. The DNA of the CDR3 is TGTGCCAGCAGCGTCCGTGGGACAGGCGGCATTCAGTACTTC. Translated: CASSVRGTGGIQYF.

The genes are TRBV9 and TRBJ2-7; 9 nucleotides agree with TRBD2. The CDR3 runs to 15 residues. Germline V lookup: CDR1 SGDLS, CDR2 YYNGEE. V was pared by 4 bases and J by 4 bases, with 9 bases of the junction left unmatched. The CDR3 nucleotides are TGTGCCAGCAGCATATCCGGGACTAGCCGGTACGAGCAGTACTTC. It yields the protein CASSISGTSRYEQYF.

The rearrangement uses TRBV7-8 and TRBJ1-1; 7 bases are a match to TRBD1. CDR3 length: 13 amino acids. V dropped 10 bases and J dropped 0; count of bases not matched to a gene: 5. CDR1 is SGHVS and CDR2 is FQNEAQ in the germline V gene. The CDR3 region has the DNA TGTGCCACAAAACAGGGGATGAACACTGAAGCTTTCTTT. Translated, it gives CATKQGMNTEAFF.

V is TRBV3-1 (or the pseudogene TRBV3-2) and J is TRBJ2-1; a weak D match, TRBD2 (5 bases). This CDR3 is built from 15 residues. Trimming left V 4 bases short and J 9 bases short, with 19 bases between. The germline V gene has CDR1 LGHDT and CDR2 YNNKEL (reference sequence). CDR3: CASSPRAGSIGEQFF. The CDR3 bases are TGTGCCAGCAGCCCGAGGGCGGGTTCAATCGGTGAGCAGTTCTTC.

The rearrangement joins TRBV6-6 to TRBJ1-1; 7 nucleotides align to TRBD1. The CDR3 has 15 residues. Trimming at V came to 3 bases and at J to 3 bases, leaving 7 bases not matched to a gene. The germline V gene has CDR1 MNHNY and CDR2 SVGAGI (reference sequence). CDR3 nucleotide sequence: TGTGCCAGCAGTTATGAGGGGACAGCCTACACTGAAGCTTTCTTT. Amino acids: CASSYEGTAYTEAFF.

This rearrangement joins TRBV19 to TRBJ2-2; D unresolved. The V and J ends lost 3 bases and 4 bases respectively, with 6 bases between them. The CDR3 runs to 13 residues. Per germline, CDR1 LNHDA and CDR2 SQIVND (reference sequence). The CDR3 DNA follows: TGTGCCAGTAGTATTGACATCACCGGGGAGCTGTTTTTT. It translates to CASSIDITGELFF.

The chain links TRBV19 to TRBJ2-2, with 7 bases lining up with TRBD1. This CDR3 comprises 17 residues. In germline, CDR1 is LNHDA, CDR2 SQIVND (reference sequence). J was trimmed by 0 bases and V by 6 bases; bases with no gene match: 10. CDR3 sequence (DNA): TGTGCCAGTAGAGGGACAGTATCATTTTCGAACACCGGGGAGCTGTTTTTT. Its protein product is CASRGTVSFSNTGELFF.

CDR3 coding DNA: TGTGCCAGCTCACCGAGGAGGACAGTGCGCGATGAGCAGTTCTTC. It yields the protein CASSPRRTVRDEQFF. V and J are TRBV18 and TRBJ2-1; D is possibly TRBD1 (6 bases). The V end lost 3 bases, the J end lost 8 bases, and 17 bases lay between the germline ends. CDR1 is KGHSH, CDR2 LQKENI, per germline. This CDR3 is built from 15 residues.

V gene TRBV10-1 combines with J gene TRBJ2-3; TRBD1 matches 8 bases. Germline V CDR1 and CDR2: WNHNN, SYGVQD (reference sequence). V dropped 6 bases and J dropped 7; count of bases not matched to a gene: 9. This CDR3 comprises 14 residues. This chain's CDR3 is CASRAGTGPYTQYF. In DNA form, the CDR3 reads TGCGCCAGCAGAGCCGGGACAGGCCCTTATACGCAGTATTTT.

The CDR3 DNA reads as TGTGCCAGCAGTGAAGAGGGAGGGGTCGAGCAGTTCTTC. Translation: CASSEEGGVEQFF. This sequence joins TRBV2 and TRBJ2-1, with 7 bases that match TRBD2. There are 13 residues in the CDR3. V was clipped by 1 base and J by 10 bases; unmatched bases: 4. Germline values: CDR1 SNHLY, CDR2 FYNNEI.

V gene TRBV18 combines with J gene TRBJ1-1; a possible D gene is TRBD1 (6 bases). The CDR3 runs 16 residues. CDR1 is KGHSH and CDR2 is LQKENI in the germline V gene. Between the trimmed V and J ends, which lost 0 bases and 0 bases, there was a span of 11 bases. CDR3 residues: CASSPPRGEVNTEAFF. CDR3 bases: TGTGCCAGCTCACCACCCAGGGGCGAAGTGAACACTGAAGCTTTCTTT. The complete variable domain, with remaining parts taken from reference TRBV18 and TRBJ1-1, reads NAGVMQNPRHLVRRRGQEARLRCSPMKGHSHVYWYRQLPEEGLKFMVYLQKENIIDESGMPKERFSAEFPKEGPSILRIQQVVRGDSAAYFCASSPPRGEVNTEAFFGQGTRLTVV.

This chain joins TRBV10-3 and TRBJ1-2; 11 nucleotides agree with TRBD1. Trimming at V came to 5 bases and at J to 3 bases, leaving 11 bases not matched to a gene. This CDR3 is 17 amino acids long. Germline V CDR1 and CDR2: ENHRY, SYGVKD. As DNA, the CDR3 is TGTGCCATCAGTCCCCGTACCCCGGGACAGGGGGACTATGGCTACACCTTC. This translates into CAISPRTPGQGDYGYTF.

The rearrangement joins TRBV3-1 (or the pseudogene TRBV3-2) to TRBJ2-5; 8 bases align to TRBD2. With V trimmed by 4 bases and J by 8 bases, 6 bases remained unmatched. The CDR3 sequence is 13 residues long. Germline V gene sequence: CDR1 LGHDT, CDR2 YNNKEL (reference sequence). The CDR3 sequence is CASSRPSGGTQYF. DNA for the CDR3: TGTGCCAGCAGCCGGCCCAGCGGGGGTACCCAGTACTTC.